The 9 T cell receptor beta chains in this list originate from one sample, sequenced in a study of CD8 T cells in Susac syndrome. When the RNA was reverse transcribed, random hexamers were used with an input of 0.5 to 1 ug. TCRdb independently ran MiXCR on the immunoSEQ multiplex PCR reads; one entry per CDR3 protein. Of about 180,000 distinct CDR3 sequences listed, about 94% were seen once; the top ten hold approximately 0.09%. Sequenced: CD4+ T cells from PBMCs. The receptors come from a human donor with multiple sclerosis.

This rearrangement joins TRBV2 to TRBJ2-3; TRBD2 aligns across 7 bases. Germline values: CDR1 SNHLY, CDR2 FYNNEI. There are 17 residues in the CDR3. J gave up 3 bases and V 3 bases, and 12 bases lay outside the gene matches. The CDR3 is CASSEYGGREVTDTQYF. For the CDR3, the DNA is TGTGCCAGCAGTGAGTACGGCGGGAGAGAGGTTACAGATACGCAGTATTTT.

V gene TRBV28 combines with J gene TRBJ2-3, with 7 bases aligning to TRBD1. CDR3 length equals 15 residues. Germline-derived CDR1 and CDR2 are MDHEN and SYDVKM. V gave up 6 bases and J gave up 4 bases; unmatched junction bases: 10. This CDR3 reads CASRHPRGSADTQYF. The DNA for the CDR3 is TGTGCCAGCAGACATCCCAGGGGGTCCGCAGATACGCAGTATTTT.

V is TRBV30 and J is TRBJ2-6; the D gene is possibly TRBD1 (6 bases). V dropped 4 bases and J dropped 1 base, with 14 bases sitting between them. CDR1 is GTSNPN, CDR2 SVGIG, per germline (reference sequence). This CDR3 is 16 amino acids long. The DNA of the CDR3 is TGTGCCTGGAACCACTTTACAGGGTCTGGGGCCAACGTCCTGACTTTC. Its protein product is CAWNHFTGSGANVLTF.

This chain connects TRBV5-8 to TRBJ1-2; 8 bases are a match to TRBD1. Trimming at V came to 1 base and at J to 4 bases, leaving 6 bases not matched to a gene. CDR3 length: 15 residues. Looked up from germline, CDR1 is SGHTS and CDR2 is YDEGEE. The CDR3 protein is CASSLLQGAAYGYTF. The DNA for the CDR3 is TGTGCCAGCAGCTTGCTGCAGGGGGCGGCCTATGGCTACACCTTC.

The CDR3 reads CASSFQLAGSETQYF. CDR3 in DNA: TGTGCCAGCAGTTTCCAACTAGCGGGGAGTGAGACCCAGTACTTC. V and J are TRBV27 and TRBJ2-5, with TRBD2 matching 10 bases. Trimming took 3 bases from V and 5 from J; bases not matched to a gene: 6. The CDR3 consists of 15 residues. CDR1 and CDR2 (germline): MNHEY, SMNVEV (reference sequence).

V usage is TRBV3-1 and J usage is TRBJ1-2; D remains unclear. This CDR3 is 16 amino acids long. Germline-derived CDR1 and CDR2 are LGHDT and YNNKEL (reference sequence). Trimming removed 2 bases from V and 6 bases from J, with 19 bases in between. The CDR3 coding sequence is TGTGCCAGCAGCCAATCTTTGAGACCACTTGTTAATGGCTACACCTTC. Encoded protein: CASSQSLRPLVNGYTF.

The chain has TRBV19 and TRBJ2-5; 7 bases agree with TRBD1. Germline loops: CDR1 LNHDA, CDR2 SQIVND (reference sequence). The CDR3 contains 14 residues. V trimming: 6 bases; J trimming: 5 bases; junction bases outside the gene matches: 9. The CDR3 is CASRNPGTDETQYF. CDR3 bases: TGTGCCAGTAGAAATCCCGGGACAGATGAGACCCAGTACTTC.

This clonotype was found once. CDR3 residues: CSARVGLGFGADTQYF. In nucleotides, the CDR3 is TGCAGTGCTAGAGTTGGGCTAGGTTTCGGTGCAGATACGCAGTATTTT. This sequence joins TRBV20-1 and TRBJ2-3; no definite D call. The length of the CDR3 is 16 residues. From germline, CDR1 is DFQATT and CDR2 SNEGSKA (reference sequence). V lost 1 base and J 4 bases, leaving 18 bases between the germline ends.

This chain links TRBV1 with TRBJ1-5. TRBV1 is assigned pseudogene status. The CDR3 totals 11 residues. The CDR3 spells CTSSRNQPQHF. The CDR3, as DNA: TGCACCAGCAGCCGTAATCAGCCCCAGCATTTT.